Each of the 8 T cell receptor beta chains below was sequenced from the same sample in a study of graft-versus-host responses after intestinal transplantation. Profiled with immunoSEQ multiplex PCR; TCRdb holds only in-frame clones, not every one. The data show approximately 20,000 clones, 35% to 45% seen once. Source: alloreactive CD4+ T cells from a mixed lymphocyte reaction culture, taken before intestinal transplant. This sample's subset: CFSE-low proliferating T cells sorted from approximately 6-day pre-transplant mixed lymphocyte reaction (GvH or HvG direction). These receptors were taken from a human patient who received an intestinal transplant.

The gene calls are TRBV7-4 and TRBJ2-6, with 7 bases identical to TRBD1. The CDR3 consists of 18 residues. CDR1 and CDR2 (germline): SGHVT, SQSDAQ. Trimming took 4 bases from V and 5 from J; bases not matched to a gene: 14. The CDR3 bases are TGTGCCAGCAGCTATCGGGACAGCTCACAAAGTCGGGCCAACGTCCTGACTTTC. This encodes CASSYRDSSQSRANVLTF.

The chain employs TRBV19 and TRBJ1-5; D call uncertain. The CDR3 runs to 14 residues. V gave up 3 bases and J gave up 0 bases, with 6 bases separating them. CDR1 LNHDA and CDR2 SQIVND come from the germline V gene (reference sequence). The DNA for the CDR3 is TGTGCCAGTAGTATGCGGAATAGCAATCAGCCCCAGCATTTT. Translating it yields CASSMRNSNQPQHF.

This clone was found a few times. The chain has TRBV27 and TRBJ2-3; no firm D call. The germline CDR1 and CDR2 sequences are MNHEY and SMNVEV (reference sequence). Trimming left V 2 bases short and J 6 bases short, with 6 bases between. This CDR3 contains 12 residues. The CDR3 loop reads CASSLLGDTQYF. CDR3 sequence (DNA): TGTGCCAGCAGTTTACTAGGGGATACGCAGTATTTT.

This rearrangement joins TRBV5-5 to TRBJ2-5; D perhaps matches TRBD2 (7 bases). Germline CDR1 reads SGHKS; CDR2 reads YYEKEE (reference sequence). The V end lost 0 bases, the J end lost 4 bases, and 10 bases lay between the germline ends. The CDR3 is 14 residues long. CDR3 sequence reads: CASSLAGGRETQYF. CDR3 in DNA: TGTGCCAGCAGCTTGGCCGGGGGGCGAGAGACCCAGTACTTC.

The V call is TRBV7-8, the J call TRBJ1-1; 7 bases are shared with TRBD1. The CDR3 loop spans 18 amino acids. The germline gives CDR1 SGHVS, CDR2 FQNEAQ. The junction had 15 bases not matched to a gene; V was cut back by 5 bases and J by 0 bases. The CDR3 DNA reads TGTGCCAGCAGCACACAATACCGGGACAGAATAATGAACACTGAAGCTTTCTTT. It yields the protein CASSTQYRDRIMNTEAFF.

The CDR3 sequence is CASSVAPAHTRTGSPYNEQFF. The CDR3 DNA reads as TGTGCCAGCAGCGTAGCCCCAGCCCACACTAGAACAGGGTCCCCCTACAATGAGCAGTTCTTC. The rearrangement joins TRBV9 to TRBJ2-1, with D possibly being TRBD1 (6 bases). V lost 0 bases, J lost 2 bases, and 27 bases lay in between. CDR1 SGDLS and CDR2 YYNGEE come from the germline V gene. CDR3 length: 21 amino acids.

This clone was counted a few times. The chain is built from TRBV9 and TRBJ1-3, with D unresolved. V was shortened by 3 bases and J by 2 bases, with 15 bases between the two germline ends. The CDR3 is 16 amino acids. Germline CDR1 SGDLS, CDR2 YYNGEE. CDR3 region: CASSENWLSTGNTIYF. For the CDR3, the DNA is TGTGCCAGCAGCGAAAATTGGTTATCCACTGGAAACACCATATATTTT.

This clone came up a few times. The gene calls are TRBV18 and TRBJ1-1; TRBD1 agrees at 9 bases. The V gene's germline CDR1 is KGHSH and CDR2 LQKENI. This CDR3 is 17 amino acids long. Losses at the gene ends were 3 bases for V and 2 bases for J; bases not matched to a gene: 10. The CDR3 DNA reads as TGTGCCAGCTCACCGGCTGGCTGGACAGGGGCAAACACTGAAGCTTTCTTT. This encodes CASSPAGWTGANTEAFF. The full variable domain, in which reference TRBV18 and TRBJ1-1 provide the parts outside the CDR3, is NAGVMQNPRHLVRRRGQEARLRCSPMKGHSHVYWYRQLPEEGLKFMVYLQKENIIDESGMPKERFSAEFPKEGPSILRIQQVVRGDSAAYFCASSPAGWTGANTEAFFGQGTRLTVV.